This TCR beta chain was found in a study of beta chain features in type 1 diabetes. Whole-study findings and limits: Shorter TCRB CDR3s, moderately but significantly so, were found in Type 1 diabetes patients in all four CD4+ subsets.

In the case of this clone: Antigen specificity is unknown.

Sequenced material consisted of expressed TCRB transcripts (all of the isolated RNA was reverse transcribed). TCRdb's copy holds only in-frame clones and misses some; the assay was immunoSEQ multiplex PCR. Here the sample spans 500,000 to 650,000 clones, around 12% being singletons. Germline V CDR1 and CDR2: SGHTA, FQGNSA. The V gene lost 1 base and the J gene lost 3 bases, with 6 bases spanning the gap. This CDR3 is built from 13 residues. This receptor was obtained from a man aged 30 to 39 with type 1 diabetes. The material sequenced was naive CD4+ T cells from blood. V gene TRBV7-2 combines with J gene TRBJ2-5; no definite D call. The CDR3 loop reads CASSLVTEETQYF. For the CDR3, the DNA is TGTGCCAGCAGCTTAGTTACCGAAGAGACCCAGTACTTC.